Listed below are T cell receptor delta chains from one sample, sequenced in a study of delta chain sequences of gamma delta T cells. TCRdb re-processed the 5' RACE reads via CATT. This table holds 450 to 600 delta-chain clones, 22% found once. Sequenced input: either unsorted cells or a sorted T cell fraction (not recorded which). These receptors were obtained from a human donor in good health. Each CDR3 is given without its conserved first and last residue. The D gene is left open where the match is weak.

j_gene: TRDJ1
v_gene: TRDV2
d_gene: TRDD3
CDR3aa: ALSRLGDQRYTDKLI

j_gene: TRDJ1
v_gene: TRDV2
d_gene: TRDD3
CDR3aa: ACDTAWGISTDKLI

j_gene: TRDJ1
v_gene: TRDV2
d_gene: .
CDR3aa: ACDPLLRSGGDAGGDGDKLI

j_gene: TRDJ1
v_gene: TRDV2
d_gene: .
CDR3aa: ACDTLIRDTDKLI

j_gene: TRDJ1
v_gene: TRDV1
d_gene: TRDD3
CDR3aa: ALGASVRAFLRGCLTGGYSDKLI

j_gene: TRDJ3
v_gene: TRAV14/DV4
d_gene: TRDD3
CDR3aa: AMREFSYLGTPWGIPSSSWDTRQMF

j_gene: TRDJ1
v_gene: TRDV2
d_gene: TRDD3
CDR3aa: ACDTLGDTQPDKLI

j_gene: TRDJ1
v_gene: TRDV1
d_gene: TRDD3
CDR3aa: ALGRPNWGKDTDKLI

j_gene: TRDJ1
v_gene: TRDV2
d_gene: .
CDR3aa: ACDTLPTGRRDRQGYTDKLI

j_gene: TRDJ1
v_gene: TRDV2
d_gene: TRDD3
CDR3aa: ACDTILGDTSYTDKLI

j_gene: TRDJ1
v_gene: TRDV2
d_gene: TRDD3
CDR3aa: ACDLVGAWILGDPTDKLI

j_gene: TRDJ1
v_gene: TRDV2
d_gene: TRDD3
CDR3aa: ACDPLLGDDDTDKLI

j_gene: TRDJ1
v_gene: TRDV2
d_gene: .
CDR3aa: ACDGLGMYTDKLI

j_gene: TRDJ3
v_gene: TRDV2
d_gene: .
CDR3aa: ACDPAEGHRSWDTRQMF

j_gene: TRDJ1
v_gene: TRDV2
d_gene: .
CDR3aa: ACDLITRPTDKLI

j_gene: TRDJ1
v_gene: TRDV2
d_gene: TRDD3
CDR3aa: ACDPLGENTDKLI

j_gene: TRDJ1
v_gene: TRDV2
d_gene: .
CDR3aa: ACDTDKLI

j_gene: TRDJ1
v_gene: TRDV2
d_gene: TRDD3
CDR3aa: AFLGGYVRPTDKLI

j_gene: TRDJ3
v_gene: TRDV2
d_gene: .
CDR3aa: ACDTVNPGDLSWDTRQMF

j_gene: TRDJ1
v_gene: TRDV1
d_gene: .
CDR3aa: ALGELDPERYTDKLI

j_gene: TRDJ1
v_gene: TRDV2
d_gene: TRDD3
CDR3aa: ACDKLGALYTDKLI

j_gene: TRDJ1
v_gene: TRDV2
d_gene: TRDD3
CDR3aa: ALSRLPGGEYTDKLI

j_gene: TRDJ3
v_gene: TRDV2
d_gene: TRDD3
CDR3aa: ACDGPGGPSSWDTRQMF

j_gene: TRDJ3
v_gene: TRDV2
d_gene: TRDD3
CDR3aa: ACDTVGTGGQSSWDTRQMF

j_gene: TRDJ1
v_gene: TRDV2
d_gene: TRDD3
CDR3aa: ACDHITGGPRGSTDKLI

j_gene: TRDJ1
v_gene: TRDV1
d_gene: TRDD3
CDR3aa: ALGEQVLTEYWGIRDTDKLI

j_gene: TRDJ1
v_gene: TRDV1
d_gene: TRDD3
CDR3aa: ALGEQVLTEYWGILTDKLI

j_gene: TRDJ1
v_gene: TRDV2
d_gene: .
CDR3aa: ACDIAGGDDKLI

j_gene: TRDJ2
v_gene: TRDV2
d_gene: TRDD3
CDR3aa: ACDPVLGDTGTAQLF

j_gene: TRDJ1
v_gene: TRDV2
d_gene: TRDD3
CDR3aa: ACDTLTGGQYTDKLI

j_gene: TRDJ1
v_gene: TRDV1
d_gene: TRDD3
CDR3aa: ALGGITGDNTDKLI

j_gene: TRDJ1
v_gene: TRDV2
d_gene: TRDD3
CDR3aa: ACDPILGDTGKLI

j_gene: TRDJ1
v_gene: TRDV2
d_gene: TRDD3
CDR3aa: ACDTLGAVDKLI

j_gene: TRDJ1
v_gene: TRDV2
d_gene: TRDD3
CDR3aa: ACDPLGDPTDKLI

j_gene: TRDJ1
v_gene: TRDV2
d_gene: TRDD3
CDR3aa: ACDTIGDTFKLI

j_gene: TRDJ1
v_gene: TRDV2
d_gene: TRDD3
CDR3aa: ALSRLGIRTDKLI

j_gene: TRDJ1
v_gene: TRDV2
d_gene: TRDD3
CDR3aa: ACDRLGDLDKLI

j_gene: TRDJ1
v_gene: TRDV2
d_gene: .
CDR3aa: ACDPIPPRQTGRVKGGKLI

j_gene: TRDJ1
v_gene: TRDV2
d_gene: TRDD3
CDR3aa: ACDTLSLLGEYTDKLI

j_gene: TRDJ1
v_gene: TRDV1
d_gene: .
CDR3aa: ALGEAPYKRGLI

j_gene: TRDJ1
v_gene: TRDV2
d_gene: TRDD3
CDR3aa: ACDTLGDTRSDKLI

j_gene: TRDJ1
v_gene: TRDV2
d_gene: .
CDR3aa: ACDTLGIYTDKLI

j_gene: TRDJ1
v_gene: TRDV2
d_gene: TRDD3
CDR3aa: ACDTLPYTGGYKMPDKLI

j_gene: TRDJ2
v_gene: TRDV2
d_gene: .
CDR3aa: ACDTMGPALTAQLF

j_gene: TRDJ1
v_gene: TRDV2
d_gene: .
CDR3aa: ACDPAGLLYTDKLI

j_gene: TRDJ1
v_gene: TRDV2
d_gene: .
CDR3aa: ACDTLLRAGGDAGGDGDKLI

j_gene: TRDJ1
v_gene: TRDV2
d_gene: TRDD3
CDR3aa: ACDALLGDSTADKLI

j_gene: TRDJ1
v_gene: TRDV2
d_gene: .
CDR3aa: ACSVLGSTYTDKLI

j_gene: TRDJ1
v_gene: TRDV2
d_gene: .
CDR3aa: ACDGVAGEGADKLI

j_gene: TRDJ1
v_gene: TRDV2
d_gene: .
CDR3aa: ACDTLLGPNTDKLI

j_gene: TRDJ1
v_gene: TRDV1
d_gene: TRDD3
CDR3aa: ALGSPAFFKWGIRGGKYTDKLI

j_gene: TRDJ3
v_gene: TRDV2
d_gene: .
CDR3aa: ACDTVLGSWDTRQMF

j_gene: TRDJ1
v_gene: TRDV2
d_gene: .
CDR3aa: ACEQLLRTGEAEYTDKLI

j_gene: TRDJ1
v_gene: TRDV2
d_gene: TRDD3
CDR3aa: ACDTLLGVPYTDKLI

j_gene: TRDJ1
v_gene: TRDV2
d_gene: TRDD3
CDR3aa: ACDTVGMSWGIQSDKLI

j_gene: TRDJ1
v_gene: TRDV2
d_gene: TRDD3
CDR3aa: ACDSLGLPENLGDTSTDKLI

j_gene: TRDJ1
v_gene: TRDV2
d_gene: TRDD3
CDR3aa: ACEGMGDNPRTDKLI

j_gene: TRDJ1
v_gene: TRDV3
d_gene: TRDD3
CDR3aa: ACFLLYWGSYTDKLI

j_gene: TRDJ1
v_gene: TRDV2
d_gene: .
CDR3aa: ACDTVGVDTDKLI

j_gene: TRDJ1
v_gene: TRDV2
d_gene: TRDD3
CDR3aa: AFLGGYISTDKLI